A selection of T cell receptor beta chains follows, all from one sample in a study of T cells after yellow fever vaccination. From the 5' RACE reads, TCRdb called clonotypes with MiXCR, one entry per CDR3 protein. The sample holds about 310,000 distinct CDR3 sequences, less than 4.5% seen once. The specimen was PBMCs, collected on the day of the yellow fever booster vaccination. The receptors come from a man younger than 30 who received the YFV17D yellow fever vaccine. Each CDR3 is given with its conserved first and last residue. The D gene is left open where the match is weak. Not all rows give a size; the values are once, few, many and, for expanded clones, a class.

TRBV11-1	few	TRBJ2-5	.	TGTGCCAGCAGCTTAGGAGGGACACCCAAGGAGACCCAGTACTTC	CASSLGGTPKETQYF
TRBV7-6	many	TRBJ1-5	TRBD1	TGTGCCAGCAGCCCCCTGAACAGGGGGGATCAGCCCCAGCATTTT	CASSPLNRGDQPQHF
TRBV11-2	many	TRBJ2-4	TRBD2	TGTGCCAGCAGCTCCCGCCCCGGGGGGAAGAGGTACATTCAGTACTTC	CASSSRPGGKRYIQYF
TRBV11-2	.	TRBJ2-1	.	TGTGCCAGCAGCTCCTCCTCGGGACTGGAGGTTAATGAGCAGTTCTTC	CASSSSSGLEVNEQFF
TRBV7-3	many	TRBJ2-7	TRBD2	TGTGCCAGCAGCTTAAAAAGCGGGGTGTTGTACGAGCAGTACTTC	CASSLKSGVLYEQYF
TRBV12-3/TRBV12-4	few	TRBJ2-5	TRBD1	TGTGCCAGCAGTACAGAATCCGGGACAGGCGAGACCCAGTACTTC	CASSTESGTGETQYF
TRBV19	.	TRBJ2-6	.	TGTGCCAGCCTACGAGGTGGGGCCAACGTCCTGACTTTC	CASLRGGANVLTF
TRBV7-2	.	TRBJ1-5	.	TGTGCCAGCAGCTTATGGGTCAATCAGCCCCAGCATTTT	CASSLWVNQPQHF
TRBV3-1	.	TRBJ2-5	TRBD2	TGTGCCAGCAGCCCCGGACTAGCTCGGGGTATGGGGGAGACCCAGTACTTC	CASSPGLARGMGETQYF
TRBV20-1	few	TRBJ1-5	.	TGCAGTGCTAGCTTTGACCGGGATCAGCCCCAGCATTTT	CSASFDRDQPQHF
TRBV12-3/TRBV12-4	many	TRBJ2-7	TRBD1	TGTGCCAGCAAGACAGGGTTAAGCTACGAGCAGTACTTC	CASKTGLSYEQYF
TRBV20-1	few	TRBJ1-5	.	TGCAGTGCGGGGGCAGTTAATCAGCCCCAGCATTTT	CSAGAVNQPQHF
TRBV6-2/TRBV6-3	many	TRBJ2-3	.	TGTGCCAGCAGTAAGGGGGACTCGAGACCAGATACGCAGTATTTT	CASSKGDSRPDTQYF
TRBV7-9	many	TRBJ2-5	TRBD1	TGTGCCAGCAGCTTCGCAGGGGGCGACGAGACCCAGTACTTC	CASSFAGGDETQYF
TRBV7-2	.	TRBJ2-2	.	TGTGCCAGCAGAAAAAATGATATCGGTATCGGGGAGCTGTTTTTT	CASRKNDIGIGELFF
TRBV29-1	many	TRBJ1-2	.	TGCAGCGTTCCCCGGCCTGAGGGCTACACCTTC	CSVPRPEGYTF